Listed here are 2 T cell receptor beta chains from one sample, sequenced in a study of blood T cell repertoires in COVID-19. Here immunoSEQ multiplex PCR was the method, and the copy in TCRdb shows in-frame clones only, minus some. Of some 170,000 clones detected, more than 75% appear once; the ten largest clones hold roughly 1.2%. Sequencing was done on a sample of PBMCs or T cells enriched from blood (not recorded which). The receptors originated from a human donor with acute COVID-19. The donor label of this sample is uncertain.

This clone showed up just once. The J gene is TRBJ2-7, the V gene TRBV6-5; 9 positions match TRBD1. With 4 bases clipped from V and 3 bases from J, the junction kept 10 bases outside the gene matches. The CDR3 contains 16 residues. CDR1 and CDR2 (germline): MNHEY, SVGAGI. CDR3 coding DNA: TGTGCCAGCAGTTCCTACAGGGGGCGCGTATTCTACGAGCAGTACTTC. Its protein product is CASSSYRGRVFYEQYF.

The chain recombines TRBV7-8 with TRBJ1-1; TRBD1 agrees at 9 bases. Germline CDR1 reads SGHVS; CDR2 reads FQNEAQ. This CDR3 comprises 16 residues. With 0 bases clipped from V and 0 bases from J, the junction kept 2 bases outside the gene matches. The CDR3 DNA reads as TGTGCCAGCAGCTTAGCCCGACAGGGGGTGAACACTGAAGCTTTCTTT. This encodes CASSLARQGVNTEAFF.